The clone carrying this T cell receptor beta chain was recorded a few times. Its target is not known. This record comes from a study of T-cell reconstitution after alpha-beta-depleted transplantation in children. Trimming shortened V by 7 bases and J by 0 bases, and 15 bases separated the two germline ends. The CDR3 sequence is 14 residues long. Germline V lookup: CDR1 SQVTM, CDR2 ANQGSEA. TCRbeta library preparation incorporated unique molecular identifiers. A single record per CDR3 protein comes from TCRdb applying MiXCR to the PCR reads. The table shows about 540,000 distinct CDR3 sequences, with roughly 27% occurring only once. Study-wide findings and caveats: About two months after transplant, alpha-beta T cells reportedly came from several hundred expanded graft clones. The study traced high day-60 TCRbeta diversity in some patients to surviving recipient T cells and thymic progenitors. T-cell counts and diversity at one year post-transplant came mainly from newly produced T cells.

Specimen: PBMCs, collected before TCRalphabeta/CD19-depleted stem cell transplant. This sequence was found in a boy under two years old with Wiskott-Aldrich syndrome, due to receive a stem cell transplant. The V and J genes are TRBV29-1 and TRBJ1-1; D gene ambiguous. The CDR3 DNA is TGCAGCGCCAAAGGGATTACTTTGAACACTGAAGCTTTCTTT. This gives the protein CSAKGITLNTEAFF.